Listed below are T cell receptor beta chains from one sample, sequenced in a study of cytomegalovirus exposure and HLA in healthy donors. Clones were read by immunoSEQ multiplex PCR, and TCRdb kept only the in-frame ones, dropping some. The sample shows roughly 150,000 clones, about 71% of them seen only once. The specimen was PBMCs. These receptors all stem from a woman in her sixties or seventies in good health and CMV-seropositive. CDR3s include the opening cysteine and the closing phenylalanine or tryptophan. Fields, in order: V gene, CDR3 length, J gene, CDR3 protein.

>TRBV10-3|12|TRBJ2-1
CAIRQGHHEQFF
>TRBV9|14|TRBJ2-7
CASSPWDRGDEQYF
>TRBV28|15|TRBJ1-4
CASSRGGVHNEKLFF
>TRBV6-1|16|TRBJ2-7
CASSGSPGQERYEQYF
>TRBV12-5|15|TRBJ2-2
CASGLVQGGTGELFF
>TRBV7-8|15|TRBJ2-1
CASSTGTVTYNEQFF
>TRBV9|14|TRBJ1-1
CASSITHEHTEAFF
>TRBV30|14|TRBJ1-5
CAWSGPTGRQPQHF
>TRBV27|13|TRBJ2-7
CAAARDFSYEQYF
>TRBV27|15|TRBJ1-1
CASTKSRNVDTEAFF
>TRBV27|15|TRBJ1-5
CASSPWRGAGQPQHF
>TRBV6-5|11|TRBJ2-7
CASSYSSEQYF
>TRBV7-2|15|TRBJ1-2
CASSPGKVSFYGYTF
>TRBV27|13|TRBJ1-1
CASSPRQLTEAFF
>TRBV30|18|TRBJ2-7
CAWSRSAFSGRDTGEQYF
>TRBV28|13|TRBJ1-1
CASSSSVNTEAFF
>TRBV9|16|TRBJ1-4
CASSAFGGGLGEKLFF
>TRBV25-1|14|NA
CASSELGASYEQYF
>TRBV9|15|TRBJ1-1
CASSVPPGGALEAFF
>TRBV5-6|12|TRBJ1-2
CASSLLAYGYTF
>TRBV5-1|17|TRBJ2-3
CASSLAKLAGITDTQYF
>TRBV6-5|14|TRBJ2-3
CASTRSQGEDTQYF
>TRBV5-1|17|TRBJ2-3
CASSLGNSDRAADTQYF
>TRBV5-6|14|TRBJ1-1
CASSLEGVFTEAFF
>TRBV6-6|15|TRBJ2-3
CASSAGGSNTDTQYF
>TRBV6-1|13|TRBJ2-1
CASSKEYYNEQFF
>TRBV7-9|14|TRBJ2-5
CASSLGQNQETQYF
>TRBV7-2|15|TRBJ2-1
CASSLSLAGRNEQFF
>TRBV13|16|TRBJ1-1
CASSPWGVIRSTEAFF